This T cell receptor beta chain stems from a study of early T cells in non-severe SARS-CoV-2 infection. Turning to the study itself: Alpha and beta chains were unpaired, from unsorted whole-blood bulk RNA.

This clonotype was observed many times. TCRdb called the 5' RACE reads again in MiXCR, with one record for every CDR3 protein. The sample records around 84,000 distinct CDR3 sequences, approximately 14% being singletons. Between the trimmed V and J ends, which lost 2 bases and 0 bases, there was a span of 8 bases. The CDR3 length is 15 residues. Germline V gives CDR1 MDHEN, CDR2 SYDVKM. The sample taken for sequencing was whole blood. This receptor was taken from an adult who was a healthcare worker with PCR-confirmed SARS-CoV-2 infection or an uninfected control (not recorded which). This chain joins TRBV28 and TRBJ1-3, with no clear D. CDR3 in amino acids: CASSLDVSSGNTIYF. The CDR3 DNA is TGTGCCAGCAGTTTAGACGTTAGCTCTGGAAACACCATATATTTT. Full variable domain (missing parts from reference TRBV28 and TRBJ1-3): DVKVTQSSRYLVKRTGEKVFLECVQDMDHENMFWYRQDPGLGLRLIYFSYDVKMKEKGDIPEGYSVSREKKERFSLILESASTNQTSMYLCASSLDVSSGNTIYFGEGSWLTVV.